These 19 T cell receptor beta chains were sequenced from one sample in a study of OX40 agonist ivuxolimab in advanced cancers. The method was immunoSEQ multiplex PCR; TCRdb's version includes in-frame clones alone and lacks a portion of them. Counted here are roughly 60,000 clones, 85% occurring once; the ten biggest clones make up 4.5% to 5.5%. The source material was CD4+ or CD8+ T cells sorted from blood, sampled in a trial of the OX40 agonist ivuxolimab. The receptors were gathered from an adult with an advanced solid tumor such as melanoma, head and neck, liver or kidney cancer.

This clone was detected only once. The chain employs TRBV19 and TRBJ2-7; 7 bases agree with TRBD2. Per the germline V gene, CDR1 is LNHDA and CDR2 is SQIVND (reference sequence). V lost 6 bases to trimming and J lost 6 bases; unmatched junction nucleotides: 8. The CDR3 has 13 amino acids. CDR3 in amino acids: CASSGSREGEQYF. The CDR3, as DNA: TGTGCCAGTAGCGGGAGCAGGGAGGGCGAGCAGTACTTC.

The chain links TRBV20-1 to TRBJ1-2; D remains ambiguous. V gave up 3 bases and J gave up 8 bases, with 7 bases separating them. Germline CDR1 and CDR2: DFQATT and SNEGSKA (reference sequence). The CDR3 runs to 10 residues. The chain's CDR3 is CSASELGYTF. The CDR3 DNA is TGCAGTGCTAGCGAACTGGGCTACACCTTC.

The chain combines TRBV11-3 with TRBJ2-1; TRBD2 agrees at 9 bases. The CDR3 covers 17 residues. J gave up 2 bases and V 5 bases, and 10 bases lay outside the gene matches. In germline, CDR1 is SGHNT, CDR2 YENEEA. CDR3 DNA sequence: TGTGCCAGCAGCCCGCGGGCGGGAGGGACCCCCTACAATGAGCAGTTCTTC. Encoded protein: CASSPRAGGTPYNEQFF.

The rearrangement joins TRBV28 to TRBJ1-1, with a possible D match to TRBD1 (5 bases). This CDR3 has 12 residues. Between the trimmed V and J ends, which lost 0 bases and 9 bases, there was a span of 8 bases. From germline, CDR1 is MDHEN and CDR2 SYDVKM. The CDR3 here is CASSLWGDQAFF. The CDR3 DNA reads as TGTGCCAGCAGTTTATGGGGGGACCAAGCTTTCTTT.

CDR3 DNA sequence: TGTGCCAGCAGCTCTAGGGGACTAGCGGAGAGCACAGATACGCAGTATTTT. Translating gives CASSSRGLAESTDTQYF. The V and J genes are TRBV9 and TRBJ2-3; 11 nucleotides line up with TRBD2. Per germline, CDR1 SGDLS and CDR2 YYNGEE. V was pared by 4 bases and J by 0 bases, with 7 bases of the junction left unmatched. This CDR3 comprises 17 residues.

The chain employs TRBV18 and TRBJ2-5, with TRBD1 matching 7 bases. The CDR3 runs to 15 residues. The ends lost 3 bases at V and 2 bases at J; junction bases unmatched: 6. CDR1 is KGHSH, CDR2 LQKENI, per germline. CDR3 amino acids: CASSPWDSPQETQYF. CDR3 coding DNA: TGTGCCAGCTCACCCTGGGACAGCCCGCAAGAGACCCAGTACTTC.

The genes are TRBV7-2 and TRBJ2-2, with TRBD2 matching over 7 bases. The CDR3 totals 16 residues. The germline V gene encodes CDR1 SGHTA and CDR2 FQGNSA. V dropped 3 bases and J dropped 1; count of bases not matched to a gene: 5. The CDR3 DNA is TGTGCCAGCAGCTTTTTCGCTAGCGGGAACACCGGGGAGCTGTTTTTT. It translates to CASSFFASGNTGELFF. The full variable domain, with the rest looked up from reference TRBV7-2 and TRBJ2-2, is GAGVSQSPSNKVTEKGKDVELRCDPISGHTALYWYRQSLGQGLEFLIYFQGNSAPDKSGLPSDRFSAERTGGSVSTLTIQRTQQEDSAVYLCASSFFASGNTGELFFGEGSRLTVL.

The rearrangement joins TRBV7-3 to TRBJ2-2; the D gene is possibly TRBD2 (6 bases). The germline V and J ends were trimmed by 2 bases and 4 bases, with 8 bases remaining between them. The CDR3 is made up of 14 amino acids. Germline CDR1 is SGHTA and CDR2 is FQGTGA. CDR3 protein: CASSLGGTTGELFF. In nucleotides, the CDR3 is TGTGCCAGCAGCTTAGGCGGGACCACCGGGGAGCTGTTTTTT.

This clone was seen once. This chain joins TRBV27 and TRBJ2-7; a possible D gene is TRBD2 (6 bases). Trimming pared 4 bases from V and 5 bases from J, leaving 15 bases between. CDR1 is MNHEY, CDR2 SMNVEV, per germline (reference sequence). The CDR3 consists of 14 residues. CDR3 bases: TGTGCCAGCAGTTGGGGTAGCGGTCCCAACGAGCAGTACTTC. Translating gives CASSWGSGPNEQYF.

This chain uses TRBV4-1 with TRBJ2-4; D may be TRBD1 (5 bases). The germline V gene has CDR1 MGHRA and CDR2 YSYEKL. Trimming shortened V by 4 bases and J by 3 bases, and 13 bases separated the two germline ends. This CDR3 spans 15 amino acids. As DNA, the CDR3 is TGCGCCAGCAGCCCTGCTGGGGCTATCAAAAACATTCAGTACTTC. Translating gives CASSPAGAIKNIQYF.

The gene calls are TRBV6-1 and TRBJ1-2; no definite D call. The CDR3 loop spans 13 amino acids. V gave up 5 bases and J gave up 0 bases, with 7 bases separating them. Germline CDR1 and CDR2: MNHNS and SASEGT. CDR3 coding DNA: TGTGCCAGCAGTTATATAGCTAACTATGGCTACACCTTC. The encoded protein is CASSYIANYGYTF.

The chain links TRBV27 to TRBJ2-3, with D unclear. This CDR3 has 13 amino acids. The ends were cut back, 6 bases at V and 2 bases at J, with 9 bases in the middle. Germline CDR1 MNHEY, CDR2 SMNVEV (reference sequence). CDR3 coding DNA: TGTGCCAGCAGCAACTACCCCACAGATACGCAGTATTTT. It is translated as CASSNYPTDTQYF.

The J gene is TRBJ2-2, the V gene TRBV9; D may be TRBD2 (7 bases). Germline lookup yields CDR1 SGDLS and CDR2 YYNGEE. The ends were cut back, 1 base at V and 3 bases at J, with 13 bases in the middle. The CDR3 has 16 amino acids. DNA of the CDR3: TGTGCCAGCAGCGTATTTGGGGGGGCGGACACCGGGGAGCTGTTTTTT. This codes for CASSVFGGADTGELFF. The full variable domain, completed using reference TRBV9 and TRBJ2-2, is DSGVTQTPKHLITATGQRVTLRCSPRSGDLSVYWYQQSLDQGLQFLIQYYNGEERAKGNILERFSAQQFPDLHSELNLSSLELGDSALYFCASSVFGGADTGELFFGEGSRLTVL.

This clone has just a few counts. The chain combines TRBV27 with TRBJ1-6; no definite D call. Between the trimmed V and J ends, which lost 5 bases and 0 bases, there was a span of 8 bases. The CDR3 extends over 15 amino acids. Per the germline V gene, CDR1 is MNHEY and CDR2 is SMNVEV (reference sequence). CDR3 nucleotides: TGTGCCAGCAGTGGAATGAGCTCCTATAATTCACCCCTCCACTTT. Translation: CASSGMSSYNSPLHF.

This sequence joins TRBV11-3 and TRBJ2-7, with TRBD2 identical over 9 bases. The CDR3 loop spans 13 amino acids. Germline CDR1 and CDR2: SGHNT and YENEEA. V lost 3 bases, J lost 12 bases, and 9 bases stayed unmatched. CDR3 coding DNA: TGTGCCAGCAGCTTTTTAGCGGGAGAGTTGTTGTACTTC. Its translation: CASSFLAGELLYF.

The table lists this clone with a few counts. The chain recombines TRBV27 with TRBJ2-7, with D tentatively TRBD1 (6 bases). The CDR3 covers 13 residues. The germline CDR1 and CDR2 sequences are MNHEY and SMNVEV (reference sequence). V dropped 5 bases and J dropped 3 bases, with 11 bases sitting between them. CDR3 DNA sequence: TGTGCCAGCAGTCCGTCGGACAGCTACGAGCAGTACTTC. Protein sequence: CASSPSDSYEQYF.

The genes are TRBV19 and TRBJ1-2; D is undetermined. The V end was cut by 1 base, the J end by 10 bases, with 10 bases between. Germline V lookup: CDR1 LNHDA, CDR2 SQIVND (reference sequence). CDR3 size: 12 residues. For the CDR3, the DNA is TGTGCCAGTAGTATAGGAGCCGGGGACTACACCTTC. This encodes CASSIGAGDYTF.

The chain employs TRBV18 and TRBJ1-2; weak D call: TRBD1 (6 bases). The CDR3 runs 15 residues. CDR1 KGHSH and CDR2 LQKENI come from the germline V gene. Trimming removed 3 bases at V and 4 bases at J, with 15 bases between. The DNA of the CDR3 is TGTGCCAGCTCACCTAATGGGGGCGAAGGCTATGGCTACACCTTC. Encoded protein: CASSPNGGEGYGYTF.

The J gene is TRBJ2-1, the V gene TRBV6-1, with D tentatively TRBD2 (5 bases). The CDR3 has 13 residues. CDR1 is MNHNS and CDR2 is SASEGT in the germline V gene. Deletions cut 7 bases from V and 0 bases from J, with 7 bases between. In nucleotides, the CDR3 is TGTGCCAGCAAGCGGACCTCCTACAATGAGCAGTTCTTC. It codes for CASKRTSYNEQFF.